This entry features one TCR beta chain sequence. This PCR relied on a set of 60 Vbeta primers and 13 Jbeta primers. TCRdb's table, derived via immunoSEQ multiplex PCR, lists solely in-frame clones and lacks some. The sample holds roughly 140,000 clones, roughly 79% seen once. The CDR3 loop spans 15 amino acids. J lost 8 bases, V lost 0 bases, and 3 bases had no gene match. Per germline, CDR1 SGDLS and CDR2 YYNGEE. This sample stems from a study of cytomegalovirus exposure and HLA in healthy donors. This sequence joins TRBV9 and TRBJ2-5; TRBD2 agrees at 14 bases. The sample comprised PBMCs. This TCR was recovered from a woman aged 40 to 50 in good health and CMV-seropositive. For the CDR3, the DNA is TGTGCCAGCAGCGTAGACGGACTAGCGGGGGGAACCCAGTACTTC. Protein product: CASSVDGLAGGTQYF.